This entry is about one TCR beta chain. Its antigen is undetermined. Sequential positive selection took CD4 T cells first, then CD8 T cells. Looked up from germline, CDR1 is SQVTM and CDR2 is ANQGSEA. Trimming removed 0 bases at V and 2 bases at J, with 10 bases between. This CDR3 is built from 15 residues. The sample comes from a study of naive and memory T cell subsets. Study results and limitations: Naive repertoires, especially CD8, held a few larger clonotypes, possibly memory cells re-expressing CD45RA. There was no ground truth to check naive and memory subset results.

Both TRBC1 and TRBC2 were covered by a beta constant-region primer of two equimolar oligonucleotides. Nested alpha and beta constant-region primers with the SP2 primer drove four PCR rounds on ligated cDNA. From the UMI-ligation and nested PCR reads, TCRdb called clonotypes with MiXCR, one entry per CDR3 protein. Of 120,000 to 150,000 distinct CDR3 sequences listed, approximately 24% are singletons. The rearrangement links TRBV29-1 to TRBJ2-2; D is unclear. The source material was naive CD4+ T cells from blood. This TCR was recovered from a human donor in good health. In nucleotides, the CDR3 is TGCAGCGTTGAAGATCTCACCGTAAACACCGGGGAGCTGTTTTTT. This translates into CSVEDLTVNTGELFF.